The clone carrying this TCR beta chain turned up a few times. RNA transcripts provided the source from which TCR beta CDR3 regions were amplified. The HTBI set primed first-round TCR CDR3 RT-PCR. Using its own MiXCR run on the multiplex PCR reads, TCRdb lists one record per CDR3 protein. The data contain about 98,000 distinct CDR3 sequences, around 37% of them singletons. This specimen comes from a study of T cells in Graves' hyperthyroidism and ophthalmopathy. The CDR3 consists of 15 residues. Losses at the gene ends were 6 bases for V and 3 bases for J; bases not matched to a gene: 8. Per the germline V gene, CDR1 is SGHTA and CDR2 is FQGNSA.

The specimen sequenced was peripheral blood or thyroid tissue (not recorded which). The gene calls are TRBV7-2 and TRBJ2-3; 8 positions match TRBD1. The receptor's source is a woman younger than 45 with Graves' hyperthyroidism. CDR3 in amino acids: CASSHGQGPTDTQYF. CDR3 DNA sequence: TGTGCCAGCAGTCACGGACAGGGCCCAACAGATACGCAGTATTTT.